Presented here are 28 T cell receptor beta chains from one specimen sequenced in a study of shared clonotypes between healthy human individuals. Clones were sequenced by immunoSEQ multiplex PCR, and TCRdb holds only the in-frame ones, with some missing. The top ten hold about 1% of the sample, which has approximately 1,500,000 clones, around 97% seen once. Input material: naive CD4+ T cells sorted from blood. Noted subset: CD45RA+ positively selected. The receptors come from a man aged 25-45 years in good health.

This chain joins TRBV7-3 and TRBJ2-2; 10 nucleotides match TRBD1. CDR1 and CDR2 (germline): SGHTA, FQGTGA. V was pared by 6 bases and J by 4 bases, with 5 bases of the junction left unmatched. CDR3 length equals 15 residues. CDR3 protein: CASRTGGLGTGELFF. The CDR3 nucleotides are TGTGCCAGCAGGACAGGGGGCCTGGGCACCGGGGAGCTGTTTTTT.

The chain recombines TRBV2 with TRBJ2-7, with 9 bases identical to TRBD2. Trimming took 4 bases from V and 6 from J; bases not matched to a gene: 10. This CDR3 has 15 amino acids. In germline, CDR1 is SNHLY, CDR2 FYNNEI. This CDR3 is CASSVIAGVPSEQYF. CDR3 in DNA: TGTGCCAGCAGTGTGATAGCGGGAGTACCTTCCGAGCAGTACTTC.

The J gene is TRBJ2-1, the V gene TRBV9, with 14 bases lining up with TRBD2. Unmatched junction bases numbered 12, after V lost 4 bases and J lost 12 bases. From germline, CDR1 is SGDLS and CDR2 YYNGEE. The CDR3 length is 16 residues. The CDR3: CASSPTGTSGSSVQFF. CDR3 coding DNA: TGTGCCAGCAGCCCCACCGGGACTAGCGGGAGCTCGGTGCAGTTCTTC.

V usage is TRBV11-2 and J usage is TRBJ2-7; 11 bases line up with TRBD2. The CDR3 runs to 14 residues. V gave up 6 bases and J gave up 4 bases; unmatched junction bases: 5. Germline CDR1 and CDR2: SGHAT and FQNNGV. CDR3 DNA sequence: TGTGCCAGCAGAAGACTAGCGGGATTATACGAGCAGTACTTC. This translates into CASRRLAGLYEQYF.

The gene calls are TRBV28 and TRBJ2-6; a weak D match, TRBD1 (6 bases). This CDR3 spans 17 amino acids. The V end was cut by 6 bases, the J end by 0 bases, with 15 bases between. Germline CDR1 and CDR2: MDHEN and SYDVKM. The CDR3 DNA is TGTGCCAGCAGCCGCACCGAGACAGGCTCTGGGGCCAACGTCCTGACTTTC. The encoded protein is CASSRTETGSGANVLTF.

The chain employs TRBV5-4 and TRBJ1-1; D gene ambiguous. Trimming stripped 4 bases from V and 0 bases from J, with 7 bases between. From germline, CDR1 is SGHNT and CDR2 YYREEE (reference sequence). There are 13 residues in the CDR3. The CDR3 here is CASSPRVNTEAFF. The CDR3 DNA follows: TGTGCCAGCAGCCCTCGGGTGAACACTGAAGCTTTCTTT.

The rearrangement links TRBV11-2 to TRBJ2-1; D possibly matches TRBD1 or TRBD2 (6 bases each). This CDR3 comprises 15 residues. Germline CDR1 reads SGHAT; CDR2 reads FQNNGV. Trimming shortened V by 0 bases and J by 2 bases, and 8 bases separated the two germline ends. CDR3 DNA: TGTGCCAGCAGCTTAGACGGGGGCGCCTACAATGAGCAGTTCTTC. It specifies CASSLDGGAYNEQFF.

The chain employs TRBV10-1 and TRBJ2-7; D is ambiguous. This CDR3 is built from 14 residues. Germline V gene data show CDR1 as WNHNN and CDR2 as SYGVQD (reference sequence). The ends were cut back, 0 bases at V and 0 bases at J, with 6 bases in the middle. CDR3 residues: CASSESILSYEQYF. The CDR3 nucleotides read TGCGCCAGCAGTGAGTCGATCCTCTCCTACGAGCAGTACTTC.

This chain joins TRBV6-5 and TRBJ2-1; 7 bases agree with TRBD1. Germline V CDR1 and CDR2: MNHEY, SVGAGI. With V trimmed by 6 bases and J by 4 bases, 9 bases remained unmatched. There are 15 residues in the CDR3. CDR3 protein: CASRVDRDPYNEQFF. The CDR3 DNA is TGTGCCAGCAGGGTCGACAGGGATCCATACAATGAGCAGTTCTTC.

The J gene is TRBJ1-2, the V gene TRBV5-4; maybe TRBD1 (5 bases). This CDR3 region has 16 residues. Between the trimmed V and J ends, which lost 3 bases and 0 bases, there was a span of 15 bases. The germline V gene has CDR1 SGHNT and CDR2 YYREEE (reference sequence). CDR3 sequence reads: CASSSGDRATNYGYTF. CDR3 DNA sequence: TGTGCCAGCAGCTCTGGTGACAGAGCAACTAACTATGGCTACACCTTC. The whole variable domain, filled in from reference TRBV5-4 and TRBJ1-2, reads ETGVTQSPTHLIKTRGQQVTLRCSSQSGHNTVSWYQQALGQGPQFIFQYYREEENGRGNFPPRFSGLQFPNYSSELNVNALELDDSALYLCASSSGDRATNYGYTFGSGTRLTVV.

V gene TRBV4-3 combines with J gene TRBJ1-1; TRBD1 matches 7 bases. This CDR3 is 14 amino acids long. V shed 4 bases, J shed 4 bases, and the junction held 6 bases outside the gene matches. Germline CDR1 reads LGHNA; CDR2 reads YSLEER. The DNA for the CDR3 is TGCGCCAGCAGCCCTTCAGGGGGAGGCACTGAAGCTTTCTTT. It translates to CASSPSGGGTEAFF.

The chain combines TRBV27 with TRBJ2-7; 7 nucleotides agree with TRBD1. V lost 2 bases to trimming and J lost 3 bases; unmatched junction nucleotides: 16. The germline CDR1 and CDR2 sequences are MNHEY and SMNVEV (reference sequence). The CDR3 length is 18 residues. CDR3 amino acids: CASSLGPPTGMVVYEQYF. CDR3 sequence (DNA): TGTGCCAGCAGTTTAGGGCCACCGACAGGGATGGTGGTCTACGAGCAGTACTTC.

The chain carries TRBV5-8 and TRBJ1-5; 7 bases are shared with TRBD1. Germline V lookup: CDR1 SGHTS, CDR2 YDEGEE. After removal of 4 bases from V and 4 bases from J, the junction contained 8 bases not matched to a gene. The CDR3 runs to 15 residues. The CDR3 sequence: CASSVGQVANQPQHF. The CDR3 DNA sequence: TGTGCCAGCAGCGTCGGACAGGTAGCTAATCAGCCCCAGCATTTT.

The genes are TRBV18 and TRBJ1-1; D is uncertain. Germline V lookup: CDR1 KGHSH, CDR2 LQKENI. V lost 4 bases to trimming and J lost 2 bases, with 17 bases between them. The CDR3 is made up of 16 amino acids. The CDR3 DNA reads as TGTGCCAGCTCACTTCACGCCCCCGATGTTAACACTGAAGCTTTCTTT. Protein product: CASSLHAPDVNTEAFF.

On this clone: Other DNA sequences in this specimen translate into the identical CDR3. The rearrangement uses TRBV18 and TRBJ1-1; 7 nucleotides agree with TRBD1. Per the germline V gene, CDR1 is KGHSH and CDR2 is LQKENI. J gave up 3 bases and V 3 bases, and 4 bases lay outside the gene matches. The CDR3 sequence is 14 residues long. The CDR3 nucleotides read TGTGCCAGCTCACCTACTACAGGGGACACTGAAGCTTTCTTT. It encodes CASSPTTGDTEAFF. Using reference TRBV18 and TRBJ1-1 for the parts outside the CDR3, the full variable domain is NAGVMQNPRHLVRRRGQEARLRCSPMKGHSHVYWYRQLPEEGLKFMVYLQKENIIDESGMPKERFSAEFPKEGPSILRIQQVVRGDSAAYFCASSPTTGDTEAFFGQGTRLTVV.

This chain connects TRBV5-6 to TRBJ2-7; 7 nucleotides agree with TRBD1. The CDR3 spans 15 residues. The V gene end was trimmed by 3 bases and the J gene end by 3 bases; junction bases not matched to a gene: 9. Germline loops: CDR1 SGHDT, CDR2 YYEEEE. The CDR3 nucleotides read TGTGCCAGCAGCTCATCTGGGCAGGGGGACTACGAGCAGTACTTC. This gives the protein CASSSSGQGDYEQYF. The complete variable domain, with remaining parts taken from reference TRBV5-6 and TRBJ2-7, reads DAGVTQSPTHLIKTRGQQVTLRCSPKSGHDTVSWYQQALGQGPQFIFQYYEEEERQRGNFPDRFSGHQFPNYSSELNVNALLLGDSALYLCASSSSGQGDYEQYFGPGTRLTVT.

CDR3 in DNA: TGTGCCAGCACCGCAGGGGAGGGGGAGCAGTACTTC. Residues: CASTAGEGEQYF. The gene calls are TRBV28 and TRBJ2-7; a weak D match, TRBD2 (7 bases). V was trimmed by 7 bases and J by 7 bases, leaving 14 bases between them. There are 12 residues in the CDR3. Germline loops: CDR1 MDHEN, CDR2 SYDVKM.

The chain couples TRBV4-1 to TRBJ2-2, with a weak D call TRBD2 (6 bases). CDR1 is MGHRA, CDR2 YSYEKL, per germline. This CDR3 is built from 14 residues. Trimming shortened V by 6 bases and J by 5 bases, and 13 bases separated the two germline ends. The CDR3 here is CASRIAVGTGELFF. The CDR3 DNA reads TGCGCCAGCAGAATAGCGGTCGGGACCGGGGAGCTGTTTTTT.

The chain carries TRBV19 and TRBJ2-4, with D perhaps assigned TRBD1 or TRBD2 (5 bases each). The V end was cut by 10 bases, the J end by 3 bases, with 13 bases between. The germline CDR1 and CDR2 sequences are LNHDA and SQIVND (reference sequence). This CDR3 is 13 amino acids long. The CDR3 coding sequence is TGTGCCACCCGAGGGGACGGCAAAAACATTCAGTACTTC. Its protein is CATRGDGKNIQYF.

The chain joins TRBV13 to TRBJ2-1; the match to TRBD2 covers 7 bases. CDR1 is PRHDT, CDR2 FYEKMQ, per germline (reference sequence). The CDR3 sequence is 16 residues long. V shed 6 bases, J shed 0 bases, and the junction held 8 bases outside the gene matches. CDR3 sequence (DNA): TGTGCCAGCAGATCCAACCTAGCGGACTCCTACAATGAGCAGTTCTTC. Translated, it gives CASRSNLADSYNEQFF.

This clone occurred once. V and J are TRBV6-1 and TRBJ1-5; D gene unclear. Germline V gene sequence: CDR1 MNHNS, CDR2 SASEGT. The V end was cut by 3 bases, the J end by 2 bases, with 11 bases between. The CDR3 extends over 15 amino acids. The CDR3 bases are TGTGCCAGCAGTGAGACGGGAATTCGCAATCAGCCCCAGCATTTT. Protein product: CASSETGIRNQPQHF.

The V and J genes are TRBV25-1 and TRBJ2-1, with D hard to call. Germline-derived CDR1 and CDR2 are MGHDK and SYGVNS. This CDR3 has 15 residues. V gave up 3 bases and J gave up 0 bases, with 9 bases separating them. The chain's CDR3 is CASSDLSHSYNEQFF. The CDR3 nucleotides read TGTGCCAGCAGTGACCTCTCTCACTCCTACAATGAGCAGTTCTTC.

On this clone: Other nucleotide sequences in the sample specify the same CDR3. The chain employs TRBV2 and TRBJ2-5; D call uncertain. The CDR3 has 12 residues. Germline CDR1 is SNHLY and CDR2 is FYNNEI. V lost 6 bases and J 2 bases, leaving 7 bases between the germline ends. The CDR3 region has the DNA TGTGCCAGCAGAGGCAGACAAGAGACCCAGTACTTC. This translates into CASRGRQETQYF.

On this clone: The same CDR3 is also encoded by other DNA sequences in this sample. In DNA, the CDR3 is TGTGCCAGCAGCGTAGATACGGGGAACTATGGCTACACCTTC. It codes for CASSVDTGNYGYTF. The chain is built from TRBV9 and TRBJ1-2; D remains unclear. The CDR3 has 14 amino acids. Germline loops: CDR1 SGDLS, CDR2 YYNGEE. V was clipped by 0 bases and J by 2 bases, with 8 bases between them.

This rearrangement joins TRBV9 to TRBJ2-1; TRBD2 aligns across 14 bases. Germline trimming cut 3 bases from V and 10 bases from J; bases unmatched to any gene: 6. CDR1 and CDR2 (germline): SGDLS, YYNGEE. The CDR3 has 15 amino acids. The CDR3 coding sequence is TGTGCCAGCAGCGCCGGACTAGCGGGAGGAGGGGAGCAGTTCTTC. It specifies CASSAGLAGGGEQFF.

This rearrangement joins TRBV11-2 to TRBJ2-7; 9 nucleotides line up with TRBD1. CDR1 and CDR2 (germline): SGHAT, FQNNGV. The ends lost 1 base at V and 6 bases at J; junction bases unmatched: 13. This CDR3 contains 17 residues. The CDR3 protein is CASSLAGLRTGVVEQYF. Here the CDR3 DNA reads TGTGCCAGCAGCTTAGCCGGGTTAAGGACAGGGGTAGTCGAGCAGTACTTC. Based on the CDR3 plus reference TRBV11-2 and TRBJ2-7, the full variable domain is EAGVAQSPRYKIIEKRQSVAFWCNPISGHATLYWYQQILGQGPKLLIQFQNNGVVDDSQLPKDRFSAERLKGVDSTLKIQPAKLEDSAVYLCASSLAGLRTGVVEQYFGPGTRLTVT.

This clone was seen a single time. The chain combines TRBV28 with TRBJ2-7; no firm D call. Trimming removed 4 bases from V and 8 bases from J, with 18 bases in between. The CDR3 runs to 14 residues. Per the germline V gene, CDR1 is MDHEN and CDR2 is SYDVKM. CDR3 region: CASSWAVPLGKQYF. CDR3 DNA: TGTGCCAGCAGTTGGGCAGTTCCTTTGGGGAAGCAGTACTTC.

V is TRBV18 and J is TRBJ1-3, with TRBD1 matching over 8 bases. The J segment lost 2 bases and the V segment lost 3 bases, leaving 9 bases of the junction unmatched. Germline CDR1 and CDR2: KGHSH and LQKENI. This CDR3 has 17 amino acids. The CDR3 nucleotides read TGTGCCAGCTCACCCATACTAACGGACAGGGCTGGAAACACCATATATTTT. It yields the protein CASSPILTDRAGNTIYF.